These 13 T cell receptor beta chains originate from one sample sequenced in a study of blood T cell repertoires in COVID-19. The repertoire was sequenced with immunoSEQ multiplex PCR; TCRdb's copy has only in-frame clones and lacks some. Of tens of thousands of clones in the sample, around four fifths were seen once. Sequenced: peripheral blood. All receptors derive from a man between 65 and 85 years old with acute or convalescent COVID-19.

This chain uses TRBV5-6 with TRBJ1-5; 10 nucleotides agree with TRBD1. This CDR3 has 16 residues. CDR1 SGHDT and CDR2 YYEEEE come from the germline V gene. The trim removed 7 bases at V and 1 base at J, leaving 8 bases unmatched. DNA for the CDR3: TGTGCCAGCGCAAGACAGGGGGCGCCAAGCAATCAGCCCCAGCATTTT. Residues: CASARQGAPSNQPQHF.

The chain couples TRBV7-2 to TRBJ1-2; D not resolved. V was shortened by 0 bases and J by 8 bases, with 10 bases between the two germline ends. The germline V gene encodes CDR1 SGHTA and CDR2 FQGNSA. The CDR3 is 13 amino acids. The CDR3 sequence: CASSLADFRGYTF. The CDR3 DNA sequence: TGTGCCAGCAGCTTAGCGGACTTTAGGGGCTACACCTTC. Complete variable domain (other parts from reference TRBV7-2 and TRBJ1-2): GAGVSQSPSNKVTEKGKDVELRCDPISGHTALYWYRQSLGQGLEFLIYFQGNSAPDKSGLPSDRFSAERTGGSVSTLTIQRTQQEDSAVYLCASSLADFRGYTFGSGTRLTVV.

This clone was found once. This chain uses TRBV7-6 with TRBJ2-5, with 9 nucleotides matching TRBD2. The CDR3 sequence is 16 residues long. Trimming took 1 base from V and 1 from J; bases not matched to a gene: 4. CDR1 SGHVS and CDR2 FNYEAQ come from the germline V gene. In DNA form, the CDR3 reads TGTGCCAGCAGCTTAGGCGGGGGGGAAGCCCAAGAGACCCAGTACTTC. Translating gives CASSLGGGEAQETQYF.

This rearrangement joins TRBV6-5 to TRBJ2-7; weak D call: TRBD2 (5 bases). Trimming took off 4 bases at V and 0 bases at J, with 13 bases between the two ends. CDR3 length: 15 amino acids. In germline, CDR1 is MNHEY, CDR2 SVGAGI. The CDR3 DNA reads as TGTGCCAGCAGTTCGGACCTGGGGAGCTCCTACGAGCAGTACTTC. Residues: CASSSDLGSSYEQYF.

V and J are TRBV7-8 and TRBJ2-1; TRBD2 matches 9 bases. CDR1 SGHVS and CDR2 FQNEAQ come from the germline V gene. The CDR3 consists of 15 residues. After removal of 5 bases from V and 0 bases from J, the junction contained 2 bases not matched to a gene. CDR3 region: CASSLLAGSYNEQFF. The CDR3 DNA reads as TGTGCCAGCAGCCTACTAGCGGGCTCCTACAATGAGCAGTTCTTC.

The chain carries TRBV7-9 and TRBJ1-6, with 7 positions matching TRBD1. Trimming took 5 bases from V and 7 from J; bases not matched to a gene: 8. This CDR3 contains 15 residues. CDR1 SEHNR and CDR2 FQNEAQ come from the germline V gene (reference sequence). The DNA for the CDR3 is TGTGCCAGCAGCCCCCAAGGGGGCGGAAATTCACCCCTCCACTTT. It translates to CASSPQGGGNSPLHF.

The chain uses TRBV7-2 and TRBJ2-5; 9 bases align to TRBD2. This CDR3 is built from 17 residues. J was trimmed by 4 bases and V by 6 bases; bases with no gene match: 15. The germline gives CDR1 SGHTA, CDR2 FQGNSA. Here the CDR3 reads CASSLQGGGAFLETQYF. The DNA for the CDR3 is TGTGCCAGCAGTTTGCAGGGCGGGGGGGCTTTTTTAGAGACCCAGTACTTC.

This clone was recorded once. The V gene is TRBV4-2, the J gene TRBJ1-4, with 10 nucleotides matching TRBD1. The V gene's germline CDR1 is LGHNA and CDR2 YNFKEQ. Trimming took 3 bases from V and 3 from J; bases not matched to a gene: 10. CDR3 length: 18 residues. The CDR3 reads CASSQDPGQGRSNEKLFF. CDR3 nucleotides: TGTGCCAGCAGCCAGGACCCGGGACAGGGGAGATCTAATGAAAAACTGTTTTTT.

The CDR3 sequence: CASSQGVLAATDTQYF. The CDR3 DNA reads as TGCGCCAGCAGCCAAGGTGTACTAGCGGCCACAGATACGCAGTATTTT. V and J are TRBV4-1 and TRBJ2-3; 8 bases line up with TRBD2. The CDR3 sequence is 16 residues long. Germline lookup yields CDR1 MGHRA and CDR2 YSYEKL. After removal of 1 base from V and 2 bases from J, the junction contained 5 bases not matched to a gene.

The V call is TRBV7-3, the J call TRBJ2-3, with 8 bases identical to TRBD2. This CDR3 is 15 amino acids long. The V and J ends lost 5 bases and 2 bases, in that order; junction bases with no gene match: 6. Germline-derived CDR1 and CDR2 are SGHTA and FQGTGA. The CDR3 sequence: CASSLNGRVTDTQYF. DNA of the CDR3: TGTGCCAGCAGCCTAAACGGGAGGGTCACAGATACGCAGTATTTT.

This clone has a handful of counts. This rearrangement joins TRBV10-3 to TRBJ2-1, with D perhaps TRBD2 (7 bases). Per the germline V gene, CDR1 is ENHRY and CDR2 is SYGVKD. V was clipped by 0 bases and J by 9 bases, with 12 bases between them. The CDR3 is 14 amino acids. CDR3 bases: TGTGCCATCAGTGAGTCAGGGGGGGGCCGTGAGCAGTTCTTC. Translation: CAISESGGGREQFF.

The CDR3 DNA reads TGTGCCGTCTCGGACAACTCCTACGAGCAGTACTTC. It is translated as CAVSDNSYEQYF. V is TRBV10-3 and J is TRBJ2-7; TRBD1 might be the D (5 bases). The CDR3 totals 12 residues. V was clipped by 11 bases and J by 0 bases, with 11 bases between them. CDR1 and CDR2 (germline): ENHRY, SYGVKD.

The V and J genes are TRBV7-9 and TRBJ1-1; D unclear. The V end was cut by 6 bases, the J end by 8 bases, with 16 bases between. The CDR3 has 13 amino acids. Per germline, CDR1 SEHNR and CDR2 FQNEAQ (reference sequence). The CDR3 loop reads CASSFPGGLEAFF. Here the CDR3 DNA reads TGTGCCAGCAGTTTTCCAGGTGGGCTCGAAGCTTTCTTT.